This paragraph reports one T cell receptor beta chain. This clone's antigen is unknown. The sequencing machine was an Illumina HiSeq 2000. TCR beta cDNA libraries were made by 5'RACE template switching that added a universal primer site and unique molecular identifiers. cDNA synthesis was primed from the TCR beta constant segment, followed by two successive PCR amplification steps. The original pipeline was this. MIGEC was used to demultiplex reads and group the reads by UMI, and MiTCR was used to assemble and quantify clonotypes. Only TCR cDNA sequences supported by at least two reads were kept to exclude erroneous sequences. The tcR package was used for downstream repertoire analysis, with clonotypes matched between fractions based on CDR3 nucleotide sequence plus V segment. VDJmatch was used to annotate antigen specificity against VDJdb, with one amino acid substitution in CDR3 permitted. After the reads were reprocessed by TCRdb, one entry was made per CDR3 protein sequence, with no DNA. TCRdb assigned the V and J calls; the authors' analysis was not used. This sample's table carries 250,000 or so distinct CDR3 sequences. The ten largest make up more than 3.5% of the sample.

This specimen belongs to a study of T cells expressing NK-cell markers (TCRdb year 2020). The study in broad terms: In sorted CD3+CD56+NKG2C+, CD3+CD56+NKG2C- and CD3+CD56-NKG2C+ T-cell subsets from 7 or 8 donors, TCR beta-chain repertoires were profiled. Seven of the eight sequenced donors were HCMV-seropositive and one was HCMV-seronegative. The study sequenced eight donors, all healthy volunteers chosen at random: three men and five women. Illumina HiSeq 2000/2500, MiSeq or NextSeq was used to sequence libraries as 2 x 150 bp reads.

The CDR3 covers 13 residues, taking in both the cysteine and the phenylalanine. Only the protein is on record. Taken from the germline V gene (reference sequence), the CDR1 and CDR2 loops are DFQATT and SNEGSKA. The study at large found these results: Those dominant clonotypes were again the most abundant among CD3+CD56-NKG2C+ cells in four donors, at about 28.3-65%. Whether the expanded NKG2C-expressing T cell clones were specific for HCMV antigens remained unclear. In several donors, the dominant CD3+CD56+NKG2C+ clonotypes were among the top 10 CD8+ clonotypes and accounted for about 1.0-7.0% of CD8+ T cells.

HCMV serostatus was determined by detecting HCMV-specific IgG in serum with a commercial ELISA kit. Ficoll density gradient centrifugation was used to isolate peripheral blood mononuclear cells from blood. The chain is assembled from TRBV20-1 and TRBJ1-2; TCRdb returns TRBD1, unconfirmable since there is no DNA. The receptor comes from a woman between 18 and 75 years old in good health. Sequencing input: blood T cells: a sorted CD56 or NKG2C T cell subset, CD4+ or CD8+ T cells, or bulk PBMC T cells (not recorded which). The CDR3 loop reads CSASTTGAYGYTF.